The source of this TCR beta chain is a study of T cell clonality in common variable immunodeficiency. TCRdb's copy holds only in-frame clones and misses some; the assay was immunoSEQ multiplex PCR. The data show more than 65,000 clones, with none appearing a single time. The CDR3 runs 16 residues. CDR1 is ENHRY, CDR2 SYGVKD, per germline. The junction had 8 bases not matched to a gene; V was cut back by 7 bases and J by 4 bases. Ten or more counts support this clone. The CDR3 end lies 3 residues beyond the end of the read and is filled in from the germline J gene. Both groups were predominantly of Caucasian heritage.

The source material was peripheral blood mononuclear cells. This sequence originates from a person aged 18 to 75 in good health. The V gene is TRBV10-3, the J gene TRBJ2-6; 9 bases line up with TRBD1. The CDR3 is CAIKGDREGGANVLTF. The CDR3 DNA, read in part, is TGTGCCATCAAAGGGGACAGGGAGGGGGGGGCCAACGTC.